The entry below gives a single T cell receptor beta chain sequence along with its context. The data originate from a study of blood T cell repertoires in COVID-19. Study-level background: The analysed material was cDNA or gDNA that came from T cells, B-cell-depleted T cells, or PBMCs.

Clones were read by immunoSEQ multiplex PCR, and TCRdb kept only the in-frame ones, dropping some. The data contain around 260,000 clones, about nine tenths of them seen just once; the ten biggest clones take up about 3%. Germline V CDR1 and CDR2: SGHTA, FQGTGA. The J segment lost 3 bases and the V segment lost 6 bases, leaving 13 bases of the junction unmatched. The CDR3 extends over 16 amino acids. Sequencing was performed on peripheral blood. The receptor was derived from a woman younger than 45 with active or convalescent COVID-19. The chain carries TRBV7-3 and TRBJ2-7, with TRBD1 matching 8 bases. The CDR3 loop reads CASRLRPGQGIYEQYF. The CDR3 DNA sequence: TGTGCCAGCAGACTACGCCCTGGACAGGGTATCTACGAGCAGTACTTC.